Presented here are 31 T cell receptor beta chains from one specimen sequenced in a study of shared clonotypes between healthy human individuals. Libraries were prepared by immunoSEQ multiplex PCR; TCRdb keeps only in-frame clonotypes and omits some of them. The repertoire includes fewer than 3 million clones, around 93% of them detected once, and 0.37% sits in the top ten. The sequencing sample was made of naive CD4+ T cells from PBMCs. Described subset: CD45RA+ positively selected. The receptors here all came from a man younger than 35 in good health. Some clones in this sample may be carry-over from other donors' samples.

Notes on this clone: The same CDR3 is also encoded by other DNA sequences in this sample. J is TRBJ2-1 and V is TRBV5-1; 8 nucleotides align to TRBD2. CDR1 and CDR2 from the germline V gene are SGHRS and YFSETQ. Trimming removed 4 bases from V and 1 base from J; junction bases left unmatched: 4. The CDR3 totals 15 residues. The CDR3 sequence: CASSLIAGSYNEQFF. CDR3 DNA: TGCGCCAGCAGCCTAATAGCGGGATCCTACAATGAGCAGTTCTTC.

The chain employs TRBV30 and TRBJ2-7; D ambiguous. The CDR3 has 12 residues. Between the trimmed V and J ends, which lost 8 bases and 4 bases, there was a span of 15 bases. Germline V gives CDR1 GTSNPN, CDR2 SVGIG (reference sequence). The CDR3 is CAGTAVGYEQYF. As DNA, the CDR3 is TGTGCCGGAACGGCCGTCGGGTACGAGCAGTACTTC.

In this sample, this clone turned up a few times. The identical CDR3 is also encoded by other nucleotide sequences in the sample. The chain combines TRBV7-3 with TRBJ1-1; D unresolved. From germline, CDR1 is SGHTA and CDR2 FQGTGA. The CDR3 spans 13 residues. Trimming pared 2 bases from V and 2 bases from J, leaving 6 bases between. CDR3 in amino acids: CASSLRANTEAFF. For the CDR3, the DNA is TGTGCCAGCAGCTTACGAGCTAACACTGAAGCTTTCTTT.

This clone was seen once. The rearrangement links TRBV30 to TRBJ1-5; weak D call: TRBD1 (6 bases). Germline V CDR1 and CDR2: GTSNPN, SVGIG (reference sequence). V dropped 2 bases and J dropped 0 bases, with 17 bases sitting between them. This CDR3 is built from 17 residues. CDR3 bases: TGTGCCTGGAGTCCGGATAGGACAGACTTTAGCAATCAGCCCCAGCATTTT. Protein sequence: CAWSPDRTDFSNQPQHF.

The rearrangement joins TRBV5-1 to TRBJ2-5, with D possibly matching TRBD1 (7 bases). Trimming took 4 bases from V and 5 from J, leaving 21 bases between them. The CDR3 is made up of 16 amino acids. Germline CDR1 reads SGHRS; CDR2 reads YFSETQ. Written as DNA, the CDR3 is TGCGCCAGCAGCCCGGCTGGGCAGGGGGGCTTCGAGACCCAGTACTTC. Amino acids: CASSPAGQGGFETQYF.

The CDR3 spells CASSQGGGPGELFF. CDR3 in DNA: TGCGCCAGCAGCCAAGGCGGGGGCCCCGGGGAGCTGTTTTTT. The V and J genes are TRBV4-3 and TRBJ2-2, with TRBD2 as a possible D gene (7 bases). The V gene's germline CDR1 is LGHNA and CDR2 YSLEER. This CDR3 is 14 amino acids long. Trimming removed 1 base from V and 6 bases from J, with 9 bases in between.

The J gene is TRBJ2-1, the V gene TRBV9, with 10 bases lining up with TRBD2. The CDR3 length is 14 residues. J lost 9 bases, V lost 2 bases, and 5 bases had no gene match. CDR1 and CDR2 from the germline V gene are SGDLS and YYNGEE. The chain's CDR3 is CASSVASGRGEQFF. The CDR3 DNA reads as TGTGCCAGCAGCGTCGCTAGCGGGAGAGGTGAGCAGTTCTTC.

This clone appeared once. The chain joins TRBV7-9 to TRBJ2-1; tentatively, D is TRBD1 or TRBD2 (5 bases each). CDR1 and CDR2 from the germline V gene are SEHNR and FQNEAQ (reference sequence). Trimming took off 5 bases at V and 7 bases at J, with 18 bases between the two ends. The CDR3 totals 15 residues. The CDR3 loop reads CASSVYSGALNEQFF. In nucleotides, the CDR3 is TGTGCCAGCAGCGTATACTCCGGGGCCTTGAATGAGCAGTTCTTC.

The V call is TRBV7-3, the J call TRBJ2-2, with 12 bases aligning to TRBD2. Losses at the gene ends were 5 bases for V and 7 bases for J; bases not matched to a gene: 17. Per germline, CDR1 SGHTA and CDR2 FQGTGA. The CDR3 runs 19 residues. CDR3 nucleotides: TGTGCCAGCAGCCCTCAAGGGCGTCGGCTAGCGGGAGGGTACGGGGAGCTGTTTTTT. Translated, it gives CASSPQGRRLAGGYGELFF.

The V and J genes are TRBV28 and TRBJ1-2; TRBD1 might be the D (5 bases). This CDR3 region has 19 residues. Germline CDR1 MDHEN, CDR2 SYDVKM. V was shortened by 2 bases and J by 7 bases, with 29 bases between the two germline ends. The chain's CDR3 is CASSLMRGGASLNPFGYTF. The DNA of the CDR3 is TGTGCCAGCAGTTTAATGAGGGGCGGGGCTTCCCTAAATCCATTTGGCTACACCTTC.

The chain uses TRBV25-1 and TRBJ1-4; D is ambiguous. The CDR3 extends over 15 amino acids. Deletions cut 3 bases from V and 6 bases from J, with 14 bases between. CDR1 is MGHDK and CDR2 is SYGVNS in the germline V gene. CDR3 nucleotides: TGTGCCAGCAGTGATTTGTTGGGGAAGGATGAAAAACTGTTTTTT. It encodes CASSDLLGKDEKLFF. Full variable domain (outside the CDR3, taken from reference TRBV25-1 and TRBJ1-4): EADIYQTPRYLVIGTGKKITLECSQTMGHDKMYWYQQDPGMELHLIHYSYGVNSTEKGDLSSESTVSRIRTEHFPLTLESARPSHTSQYLCASSDLLGKDEKLFFGSGTQLSVL.

The chain is built from TRBV28 and TRBJ1-2; D gene ambiguous. The CDR3 sequence is 13 residues long. Per the germline V gene, CDR1 is MDHEN and CDR2 is SYDVKM. V shed 1 base and J shed 8 bases, with 11 bases lying between them. The CDR3 sequence: CASSLSLGKGYTF. In nucleotides, the CDR3 is TGTGCCAGCAGTTTATCTCTAGGGAAGGGCTACACCTTC.

This clone was picked up one time. The chain uses TRBV7-3 and TRBJ2-2, with unresolved D. Trimming left V 5 bases short and J 0 bases short, with 7 bases between. The CDR3 is 14 residues long. The germline V gene encodes CDR1 SGHTA and CDR2 FQGTGA. CDR3 in amino acids: CASSHPPNTGELFF. As DNA, the CDR3 is TGTGCCAGCAGCCACCCGCCGAACACCGGGGAGCTGTTTTTT. Based on the CDR3 plus reference TRBV7-3 and TRBJ2-2, the full variable domain is GAGVSQTPSNKVTEKGKYVELRCDPISGHTALYWYRQSLGQGPEFLIYFQGTGAADDSGLPNDRFFAVRPEGSVSTLKIQRTERGDSAVYLCASSHPPNTGELFFGEGSRLTVL.

The V gene is TRBV5-1, the J gene TRBJ2-7; TRBD1 might be the D (5 bases). Per the germline V gene, CDR1 is SGHRS and CDR2 is YFSETQ. The V end lost 1 base, the J end lost 0 bases, and 11 bases lay between the germline ends. The CDR3 is 15 amino acids. The DNA for the CDR3 is TGCGCCAGCAGCTTGTCTGGGGCCACCTCCTACGAGCAGTACTTC. This encodes CASSLSGATSYEQYF. The full variable domain, rest sourced from reference TRBV5-1 and TRBJ2-7, is KAGVTQTPRYLIKTRGQQVTLSCSPISGHRSVSWYQQTPGQGLQFLFEYFSETQRNKGNFPGRFSGRQFSNSRSEMNVSTLELGDSALYLCASSLSGATSYEQYFGPGTRLTVT.

This clone has a single count. The rearrangement links TRBV7-2 to TRBJ1-4; D is perhaps TRBD1 (5 bases). Germline V lookup: CDR1 SGHTA, CDR2 FQGNSA. V shed 4 bases and J shed 5 bases, with 11 bases lying between them. CDR3 size: 14 residues. The CDR3 reads CASSSGRQNEKLFF. The CDR3 DNA is TGTGCCAGCAGCTCGGGACGGCAAAATGAAAAACTGTTTTTT.

J is TRBJ1-3 and V is TRBV4-2; D unclear. Germline CDR1 reads LGHNA; CDR2 reads YNFKEQ. This CDR3 has 15 amino acids. The germline V and J ends were trimmed by 4 bases and 4 bases, with 14 bases remaining between them. CDR3 sequence (DNA): TGTGCCAGCAGCCTTCCGGGCATGGGCGGAAACACCATATATTTT. Protein product: CASSLPGMGGNTIYF.

The chain combines TRBV29-1 with TRBJ1-4, with unresolved D. Trimming removed 7 bases at V and 0 bases at J, with 15 bases between. Germline CDR1 SQVTM, CDR2 ANQGSEA. The CDR3 loop spans 15 amino acids. DNA of the CDR3: TGCAGCGCCTCCCGGGGAGGGACAACTAATGAAAAACTGTTTTTT. Its translation is CSASRGGTTNEKLFF. Full variable domain (rest looked up from reference TRBV29-1 and TRBJ1-4): SAVISQKPSRDICQRGTSLTIQCQVDSQVTMMFWYRQQPGQSLTLIATANQGSEATYESGFVIDKFPISRPNLTFSTLTVSNMSPEDSSIYLCSASRGGTTNEKLFFGSGTQLSVL.

This chain joins TRBV9 and TRBJ2-1; 12 nucleotides align to TRBD2. V gave up 1 base and J gave up 8 bases; unmatched junction bases: 10. Germline V gene lookup returns CDR1 SGDLS and CDR2 YYNGEE. There are 17 residues in the CDR3. Here the CDR3 DNA reads TGTGCCAGCAGCGTATCTAGCGGGAGGGCCCCAGTCGATGAGCAGTTCTTC. This encodes CASSVSSGRAPVDEQFF. Supplemented by reference TRBV9 and TRBJ2-1, the full variable domain reads DSGVTQTPKHLITATGQRVTLRCSPRSGDLSVYWYQQSLDQGLQFLIQYYNGEERAKGNILERFSAQQFPDLHSELNLSSLELGDSALYFCASSVSSGRAPVDEQFFGPGTRLTVL.

V gene TRBV28 combines with J gene TRBJ2-7; D unclear. The V end lost 5 bases, the J end lost 6 bases, and 8 bases lay between the germline ends. Germline assignment: CDR1 MDHEN and CDR2 SYDVKM. The CDR3 has 11 residues. The CDR3 protein is CASSIFAEQYF. CDR3 coding DNA: TGTGCCAGCAGTATCTTTGCCGAGCAGTACTTC.

The chain carries TRBV9 and TRBJ2-1; D gene ambiguous. The ends were cut back, 0 bases at V and 1 base at J, with 17 bases in the middle. The CDR3 extends over 18 amino acids. Germline CDR1 reads SGDLS; CDR2 reads YYNGEE. In DNA form, the CDR3 reads TGTGCCAGCAGCGTAGCGGGCACGGATTTGGGGTCCTACAATGAGCAGTTCTTC. The encoded protein is CASSVAGTDLGSYNEQFF.

The chain uses TRBV18 and TRBJ1-2; D may be TRBD1 (6 bases). The CDR3 is 13 residues long. The germline V gene has CDR1 KGHSH and CDR2 LQKENI. Trimming took off 5 bases at V and 6 bases at J, with 13 bases between the two ends. In nucleotides, the CDR3 is TGTGCCAGCTCATCCAGACAGGCTGATGGCTACACCTTC. This codes for CASSSRQADGYTF.

The V and J genes are TRBV19 and TRBJ2-1; a weak D match, TRBD1 (5 bases). CDR1 and CDR2 from the germline V gene are LNHDA and SQIVND (reference sequence). The length of the CDR3 is 13 residues. The V and J ends lost 6 bases and 4 bases respectively, with 10 bases between them. Here the CDR3 reads CASRGATYNEQFF. The CDR3 coding sequence is TGTGCCAGTAGAGGGGCTACTTACAATGAGCAGTTCTTC.

The V and J genes are TRBV7-9 and TRBJ2-1; TRBD2 agrees at 9 bases. The CDR3 has 16 amino acids. CDR1 SEHNR and CDR2 FQNEAQ come from the germline V gene (reference sequence). J was trimmed by 6 bases and V by 2 bases; bases with no gene match: 8. CDR3 sequence: CASSLTGAGGPNEQFF. The CDR3 nucleotides are TGTGCCAGCAGCTTAACAGGAGCGGGAGGCCCCAATGAGCAGTTCTTC.

The rearrangement joins TRBV19 to TRBJ2-4; D is unclear. The CDR3 loop spans 13 amino acids. Germline CDR1 is LNHDA and CDR2 is SQIVND (reference sequence). Between the trimmed V and J ends, which lost 2 bases and 8 bases, there was a span of 10 bases. The CDR3 coding sequence is TGTGCCAGTAGTATAAGAGTTGAGGACATTCAGTACTTC. This sequence encodes CASSIRVEDIQYF.

The chain couples TRBV19 to TRBJ1-5; D is uncertain. CDR1 and CDR2 from the germline V gene are LNHDA and SQIVND (reference sequence). This CDR3 is built from 12 residues. Trimming stripped 2 bases from V and 9 bases from J, with 8 bases between. CDR3 in amino acids: CASSITGTPQHF. CDR3 DNA sequence: TGTGCCAGTAGTATAACCGGCACGCCCCAGCATTTT.

This sequence joins TRBV2 and TRBJ2-7; the match to TRBD1 covers 7 bases. This CDR3 spans 16 amino acids. Germline trimming cut 7 bases from V and 2 bases from J; bases unmatched to any gene: 14. The germline V gene has CDR1 SNHLY and CDR2 FYNNEI. The CDR3 region has the DNA TGTGCCAGCACCCCGGGACAGCGAGCCCGTGCCTACGAGCAGTACTTC. Protein product: CASTPGQRARAYEQYF. The full variable domain, rest sourced from reference TRBV2 and TRBJ2-7, is EPEVTQTPSHQVTQMGQEVILRCVPISNHLYFYWYRQILGQKVEFLVSFYNNEISEKSEIFDDQFSVERPDGSNFTLKIRSTKLEDSAMYFCASTPGQRARAYEQYFGPGTRLTVT.

The rearrangement uses TRBV7-2 and TRBJ2-2; no definite D call. CDR3 length: 16 residues. Trimming removed 5 bases at V and 4 bases at J, with 17 bases between. Germline-derived CDR1 and CDR2 are SGHTA and FQGNSA. The CDR3: CASSKQSRLPTGELFF. The CDR3 DNA reads TGTGCCAGCAGCAAACAGAGTCGCCTTCCCACCGGGGAGCTGTTTTTT.

The chain couples TRBV7-9 to TRBJ2-3; no clear D. Germline V gene sequence: CDR1 SEHNR, CDR2 FQNEAQ (reference sequence). Trimming stripped 4 bases from V and 1 base from J, with 9 bases between. CDR3 length: 14 residues. CDR3 loop: CASSSPAGTDTQYF. In nucleotides, the CDR3 is TGTGCCAGCAGCTCCCCGGCTGGCACAGATACGCAGTATTTT.

The chain is built from TRBV30 and TRBJ1-1; D not certain. Germline V gene lookup returns CDR1 GTSNPN and CDR2 SVGIG (reference sequence). The CDR3 extends over 13 amino acids. Deletions cut 1 base from V and 1 base from J, with 7 bases between. CDR3 amino acids: CAWSGWGNTEAFF. The CDR3, as DNA: TGTGCCTGGAGTGGTTGGGGGAACACTGAAGCTTTCTTT. Full variable domain (remainder filled in from reference TRBV30 and TRBJ1-1): SQTIHQWPATLVQPVGSPLSLECTVEGTSNPNLYWYRQAAGRGLQLLFYSVGIGQISSEVPQNLSASRPQDRQFILSSKKLLLSDSGFYLCAWSGWGNTEAFFGQGTRLTVV.

This chain joins TRBV9 and TRBJ2-1; no clear D. The germline V gene has CDR1 SGDLS and CDR2 YYNGEE. The CDR3 is 15 residues long. The V end lost 0 bases, the J end lost 4 bases, and 11 bases lay between the germline ends. CDR3 DNA: TGTGCCAGCAGCGTAGAGGCGGCGAATTACAATGAGCAGTTCTTC. It is translated as CASSVEAANYNEQFF.

The rearrangement links TRBV28 to TRBJ2-6; tentative D call: TRBD1 (5 bases). With 2 bases removed from V and 2 bases from J, the gap between germline ends came to 13 bases. The CDR3 is 17 residues long. Germline CDR1 MDHEN, CDR2 SYDVKM. The CDR3 is CASSLAGLWAGANVLTF. In nucleotides, the CDR3 is TGTGCCAGCAGTTTAGCAGGGTTGTGGGCTGGGGCCAACGTCCTGACTTTC.